This T cell receptor beta chain was identified in a study of spatial heterogeneity in lung cancer. TCRdb re-called the 5' RACE reads through MiXCR, storing one row per CDR3 protein. The data show 23,000 or so distinct CDR3 sequences, about 4.5% seen once. The CDR3 is 15 amino acids long, termini counted. This clonotype appeared many times. The DNA is omitted, as the CDR3 cannot be located on it reliably, and the CDR3 follows TCRdb's listing. Regarding time point: sample taken at primary tumor resection. Whole RNA, isolated from tumor, nontumor lung or frozen PBMC, was sequenced without prior sorting. Material: PBMCs, obtained at surgery. The chain uses TRBV21-1 and TRBJ1-5. TRBV21-1 has pseudogene status. The receptor was derived from a male donor with early-stage non-small cell lung cancer. The CDR3 protein is CASGFGSGSNQPQHF.